The present entry profiles one TCR beta chain with its context. Every single donor had a roughly 2.7 ml blood sample drawn. These data belong to a study of monozygotic twins with inflammatory bowel disease. A template switching step added UMIs, each with a 6-nucleotide sample barcode. Nested PCRs of around 16 and 10 cycles, two in total, were run on TCRalpha and TCRbeta cDNA. No DNA is given; TCRdb re-called the 5' RACE reads and lists each CDR3 protein once. This sample contains about 160,000 distinct CDR3 sequences. This sequence originates from a human donor with ulcerative colitis or Crohn's disease, or a healthy co-twin of an affected twin (not recorded which). Sequencing input: blood.

The chain's CDR3 is CASGGNGETQYF. This chain connects TRBV12-3 or TRBV12-4 to TRBJ2-5; the TCRdb call, TRBD2, lacks DNA for checking. The CDR3 runs to 12 residues.